This T cell receptor beta chain was captured in a study of Ad26.COV2.S vaccination and SARS-CoV-2 variants. At the level of the study: Trial arm assignment for the donor was COV1001 Ad26.COV2.S. Once or twice, 56 days apart, Ad26.COV2.S was delivered intramuscularly.

Using immunoSEQ multiplex PCR, the repertoire was profiled, and TCRdb retains in-frame clones only, with some absent. The profile shows about 390,000 clones, around nine tenths of them singletons. Findings and caveats of the study: Recipients given vaccine exceeded placebo recipients in spike-specific TCR breadth. Similar non-spike TCR breadth was observed in recipients of vaccine and of placebo.

The germline V gene encodes CDR1 SEHNR and CDR2 FQNEAQ (reference sequence). V dropped 2 bases and J dropped 3 bases, with 8 bases sitting between them. The CDR3 totals 14 residues. Described treatment: around 19 received Ad26.COV2.S at low or high dose, single or two shots; about 5 received placebo; per-sample allocation not given. Specimens were obtained on day 63 following the first vaccine or placebo injection. As for this clone: Its antigen is unidentified.

V gene TRBV7-9 combines with J gene TRBJ2-1, with D perhaps matching TRBD1 (5 bases). The sequence was collected from a person aged 18 to 65 who received the Ad26.COV2.S COVID-19 vaccine or a placebo. The specimen was peripheral blood, collected in a trial of Ad26.COV2.S vaccine versus placebo. CDR3 region: CASSLSRDYNEQFF. CDR3 nucleotides: TGTGCCAGCAGCTTAAGCAGGGACTACAATGAGCAGTTCTTC.